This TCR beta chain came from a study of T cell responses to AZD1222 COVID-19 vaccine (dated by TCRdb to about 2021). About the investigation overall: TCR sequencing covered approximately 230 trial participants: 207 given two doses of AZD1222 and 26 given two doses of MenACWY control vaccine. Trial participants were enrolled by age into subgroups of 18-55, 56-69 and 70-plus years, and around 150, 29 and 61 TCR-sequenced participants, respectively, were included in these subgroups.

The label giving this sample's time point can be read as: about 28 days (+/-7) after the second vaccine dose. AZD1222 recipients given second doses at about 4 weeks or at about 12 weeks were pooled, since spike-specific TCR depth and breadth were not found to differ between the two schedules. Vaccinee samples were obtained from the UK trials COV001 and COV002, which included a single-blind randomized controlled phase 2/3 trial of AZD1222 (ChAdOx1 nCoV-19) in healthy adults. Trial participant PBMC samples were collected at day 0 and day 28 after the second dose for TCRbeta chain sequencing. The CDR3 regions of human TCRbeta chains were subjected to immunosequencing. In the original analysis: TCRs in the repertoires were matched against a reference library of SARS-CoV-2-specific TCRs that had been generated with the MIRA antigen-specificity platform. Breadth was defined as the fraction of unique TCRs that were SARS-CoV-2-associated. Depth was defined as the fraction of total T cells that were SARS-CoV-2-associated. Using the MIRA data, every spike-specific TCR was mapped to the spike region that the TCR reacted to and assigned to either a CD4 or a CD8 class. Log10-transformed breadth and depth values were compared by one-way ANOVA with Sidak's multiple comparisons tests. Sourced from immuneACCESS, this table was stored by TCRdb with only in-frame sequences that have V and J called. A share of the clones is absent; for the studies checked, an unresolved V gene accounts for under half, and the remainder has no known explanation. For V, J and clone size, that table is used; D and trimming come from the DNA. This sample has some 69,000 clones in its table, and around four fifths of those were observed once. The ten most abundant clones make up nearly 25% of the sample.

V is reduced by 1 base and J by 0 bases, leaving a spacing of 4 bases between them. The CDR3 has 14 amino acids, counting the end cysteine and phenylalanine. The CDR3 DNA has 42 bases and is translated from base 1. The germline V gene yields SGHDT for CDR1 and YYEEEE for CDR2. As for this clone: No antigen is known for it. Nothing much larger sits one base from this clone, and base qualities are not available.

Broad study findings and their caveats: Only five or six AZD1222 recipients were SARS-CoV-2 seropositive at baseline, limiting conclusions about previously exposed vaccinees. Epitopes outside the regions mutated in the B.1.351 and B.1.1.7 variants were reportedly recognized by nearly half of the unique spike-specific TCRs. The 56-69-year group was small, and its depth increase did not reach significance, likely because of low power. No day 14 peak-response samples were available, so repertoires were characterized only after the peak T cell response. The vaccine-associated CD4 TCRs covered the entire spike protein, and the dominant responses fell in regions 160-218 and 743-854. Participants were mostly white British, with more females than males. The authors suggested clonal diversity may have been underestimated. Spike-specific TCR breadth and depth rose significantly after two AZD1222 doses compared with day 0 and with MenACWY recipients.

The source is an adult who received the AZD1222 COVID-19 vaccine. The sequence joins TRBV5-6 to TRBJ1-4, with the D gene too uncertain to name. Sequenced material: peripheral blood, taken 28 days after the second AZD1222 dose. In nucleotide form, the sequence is TGTGCCAGCAGCTTGAGCGCAACTAATGAAAAACTGTTTTTT. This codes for CASSLSATNEKLFF.